Listed below are T cell receptor beta chains from one sample, sequenced in a study of blood T cell repertoires in COVID-19. Produced via immunoSEQ multiplex PCR; TCRdb's table is partial and in-frame only. This sample has roughly 430,000 clones; roughly 88% occur once, and the top ten carry over 2%. Sequences were obtained from PBMCs or T cells enriched from blood (not recorded which). The receptors come from a middle-aged woman with acute COVID-19. CDR3s include the opening cysteine and the closing phenylalanine or tryptophan. A D gene is named only where the DNA matches it firmly. Size values are once, few and many counts, or a class for expanded clones, and some rows have none.

abundance	d_gene	v_gene	j_gene	CDR3nt	CDR3aa
.	.	TRBV18	TRBJ2-3	TGTGCCAGCTCACCACTCCGGACTGCCTTTGGCACAGATACGCAGTATTTT	CASSPLRTAFGTDTQYF
.	TRBD1	TRBV5-6	TRBJ1-1	TGTGCCAGCAGCTTGGGGGACAGGGGGAGGAGGACTGAAGCTTTCTTT	CASSLGDRGRRTEAFF
.	TRBD2	TRBV10-2	TRBJ2-7	TGCGCCAGCAGTGATGGCTTTAGCGGGGGAGCCGACTTC	CASSDGFSGGADF
.	.	TRBV30	TRBJ1-5	TGTGCCTGGAGTGGAGGAGCAAATCAGCCCCAGCATTTT	CAWSGGANQPQHF
.	.	TRBV6-5	TRBJ2-7	TGTGCCGGAGAAGGAGACTCCTACGAGCAGTACTTC	CAGEGDSYEQYF
.	.	TRBV7-6	TRBJ1-3	TGTGCCAGCAGCTTATACCCGACAGCCTGGGACACCATATATTTT	CASSLYPTAWDTIYF
once	.	TRBV2	TRBJ1-5	TGTGCCAGCAGTGAAACTCTTCTGCAGCCCCAGCATTTT	CASSETLLQPQHF
.	TRBD1	TRBV11-3	TRBJ2-5	TGTGCCAGCAGCTTAGGTTCCGGGACAGGATTTCAAGAGACCCAGTACTTC	CASSLGSGTGFQETQYF
.	.	TRBV7-9	TRBJ1-2	TGTGCCAGCAGCTCCGACAGCTATGGCTACACCTTC	CASSSDSYGYTF
.	.	TRBV5-1	TRBJ2-3	TGCGCCAGCAGCTTGCCCAGCGGAAATACGCAGTATTTT	CASSLPSGNTQYF
.	.	TRBV6-5	TRBJ1-6	TGTGCCAGCAGCCCCAGGGCGAGCAATTCACCCCTCCACTTT	CASSPRASNSPLHF
.	TRBD1	TRBV6-1	TRBJ1-2	TGTGCCAGCAGTGAAGCTATGGACAGGGGAACTAACTATGGCTACACCTTC	CASSEAMDRGTNYGYTF
.	.	TRBV6-1	TRBJ2-6	TGTGCCAGCAGTGAACTCACAGGCACGGGGGCCAACGTCCTGACTTTC	CASSELTGTGANVLTF
.	.	TRBV10-3	TRBJ2-7	TGTGCCATCAGTGAAGATCAGTTTCTCTCCTACGAGCAGTACTTC	CAISEDQFLSYEQYF
.	.	TRBV7-9	TRBJ2-5	TGTGCCAGCAGCCCAACCGGACGCGGGGCCGAGACCCAGTACTTC	CASSPTGRGAETQYF
.	TRBD1	TRBV9	TRBJ1-1	TGTGCCAGCAGCGTTGAAGGACAGGGGAGGGCTGAAGCTTTCTTT	CASSVEGQGRAEAFF
.	.	TRBV5-1	TRBJ1-3	TGCGCCAGCAGCTTGGCCGTAAACTCTGGAAACACCATATATTTT	CASSLAVNSGNTIYF
.	TRBD2	TRBV3-1/TRBV3-2	TRBJ2-5	TGTGCCAGCAGCCTTGAAAACGCGGGGGGGAAACAAGAGACCCAGTACTTC	CASSLENAGGKQETQYF
.	.	TRBV5-1	TRBJ1-4	TGCGCCAGCAGCTTGGAGGGGCAACGCGTTGAAAAACTGTTTTTT	CASSLEGQRVEKLFF
.	.	TRBV10-1	TRBJ2-2	TGCGCCAGCAGCACCCTTCTAGCGATTAGAGTCCGGGAGCTGTTTTTT	CASSTLLAIRVRELFF
.	.	TRBV4-2	TRBJ1-2	TGTGCCAGCAGCCACGCTGCAGGGGTCTATGGCTACACCTTC	CASSHAAGVYGYTF
.	.	TRBV10-3	TRBJ1-2	TGTGCCATCAGTGAGGAGAACTATGGCTACACCTTC	CAISEENYGYTF
.	TRBD1	TRBV25-1	TRBJ2-5	TGTGCCAGCAGTGAATATCGTCGACAGGGTCAAGAGACCCAGTACTTC	CASSEYRRQGQETQYF
.	TRBD1	TRBV30	TRBJ1-4	TGTGCCTGGAGTGTAACCATAACAGGGGGAAATGAAAAACTGTTTTTT	CAWSVTITGGNEKLFF
.	.	TRBV5-6	TRBJ2-2	TGTGCCAGCAGCTTGAGTCGGCGGACCGGGGAGCTGTTTTTT	CASSLSRRTGELFF
.	TRBD1	TRBV6-6	TRBJ1-2	TGTGCCAGCAGTCGCCTCGGACAGGAGCAAATTCGTTATGGCTACACCTTC	CASSRLGQEQIRYGYTF
once	.	TRBV3-1/TRBV3-2	TRBJ2-3	TGTGCCAGCAGCCAAGGGCGGGGAGGATCGGCAGATACGCAGTATTTT	CASSQGRGGSADTQYF
few	.	TRBV19	TRBJ1-5	TGTGCCAGTAGTAGGAGTCTTAGTCAGCCCCAGCATTTT	CASSRSLSQPQHF
.	.	TRBV27	TRBJ1-1	TGTGCCAGCAGTTTAAAGGGGCGTGAGGCCTCATTTTATCCTGAAGCTTTCTTT	CASSLKGREASFYPEAFF
.	TRBD1	TRBV19	TRBJ1-1	TGTGCCAGTAGTGAGGGACAGATGAACACTGAAGCTTTCTTT	CASSEGQMNTEAFF
.	.	TRBV13	TRBJ1-1	TGTGCCAGCAGCGGCAGGGAGAACACTGAAGCTTTCTTT	CASSGRENTEAFF
.	TRBD1	TRBV7-7	TRBJ2-6	TGTGCCAGCAGCTTAGCCACAGGGGTTGGGGCCAACGTCCTGACTTTC	CASSLATGVGANVLTF
once	.	TRBV18	TRBJ2-5	TGTGCCAGCTCACCGAGGGAAGAGACCCAGTACTTC	CASSPREETQYF
.	TRBD2	TRBV11-2	TRBJ2-5	TGTGCCAGTGAGGTGCCGGGACTAGCGGGGGGCGTCCAAGAGACCCAGTACTTC	CASEVPGLAGGVQETQYF
once	TRBD1	TRBV19	TRBJ1-5	TGTGCCAGTAGAGCCGGGACAGGTTATGCTCCAAATCAGCCCCAGCATTTT	CASRAGTGYAPNQPQHF
.	TRBD1	TRBV27	TRBJ2-2	TGTGCCAGCAGTCACCCGACAGGGTCTGGCACCGGGGAGCTGTTTTTT	CASSHPTGSGTGELFF
few	.	TRBV7-9	TRBJ2-7	TGTGCCAGCAGCCTCAGCTCCTACGAGCAGTACTTC	CASSLSSYEQYF
.	TRBD1	TRBV20-1	TRBJ2-5	TGCAGTGCTAGTTCCCGTCCAGGGGGCTTCGATGAGACCCAGTACTTC	CSASSRPGGFDETQYF
.	.	TRBV19	TRBJ1-2	TGTGCCAGTAGTACACAATCAGAGGGCATCTATGGCTACACCTTC	CASSTQSEGIYGYTF
few	.	TRBV7-2	TRBJ1-6	TGTGCCAGCACCCTTAGGGGCCATTATTCACCCCTCCACTTT	CASTLRGHYSPLHF
once	.	TRBV5-1	TRBJ1-3	TGCGCCAGCAGCCCAGGACAGAGCTCTAGAAACACCATATATTTT	CASSPGQSSRNTIYF